A selection of T cell receptor beta chains follows, all from one sample in a study of shared clonotypes between healthy human individuals. Data came from immunoSEQ multiplex PCR; TCRdb stores just in-frame clones and leaves some out. Of approximately 440,000 clones in the sample, roughly three quarters were seen once. The sequencing sample was made of PBMCs. All receptors come from a woman aged 40-49 years in good health. Some clones in this sample may be carry-over from other donors' samples. Both conserved end residues are part of each CDR3. The order of the fields is V gene, J gene, CDR3 protein.

>TRBV11-1|TRBJ2-3
CASSLGNTDTQYF
>TRBV7-2|TRBJ2-7
CASSLSVSTLYEQYF
>TRBV2|TRBJ1-2
CASSEGRGGYTF
>TRBV27|TRBJ2-6
CASSLEPGANVLTF
>TRBV5-6|TRBJ2-1
CASSLTPGQGGNEQFF
>TRBV5-4|TRBJ2-1
CASSLAGVNEQFF
>TRBV5-1|TRBJ2-7
CASSLSGLAASASYEQYF
>TRBV6-1|TRBJ2-7
CASGTSGFMDSEQYF
>TRBV14|TRBJ1-1
CASSPAGRNTEAFF
>TRBV15|TRBJ2-1
CATSSSKGAGPYYNEQFF
>TRBV9|TRBJ1-3
CASSVRRTGTGNTIYF
>TRBV18|TRBJ2-7
CASSQQGRTYEQYF
>TRBV29-1|TRBJ1-2
CSVSTLTGGYTF
>TRBV18|TRBJ2-3
CASSPRGLAGLSTDTQYF
>TRBV18|TRBJ2-2
CASSPRTGAGELFF
>TRBV2|TRBJ2-7
CASSVPYEQYF
>TRBV7-9|TRBJ2-6
CASSFAGPNSGANVLTF
>TRBV28|TRBJ2-7
CASRPPGSREQYF
>TRBV6-6|TRBJ1-5
CASSGTGEQPQHF
>TRBV7-2|TRBJ1-2
CASSLGGRGYTF
>TRBV6-5|TRBJ2-7
CASSYSTFPVYEQYF
>TRBV5-4|TRBJ2-7
CATEAGSTYEQYF
>TRBV19|TRBJ2-5
CASSMEGVTETQYF
>TRBV28|TRBJ1-3
CASSLYPGGSGNTIYF
>TRBV10-3|TRBJ2-7
CAISESAVNSYEQYF
>TRBV7-9|TRBJ2-3
CASSASGRGDTQYF
>TRBV7-7|TRBJ2-5
CASSPGTQGETQYF
>TRBV19|TRBJ1-1
CASSRTGDTEAFF
>TRBV28|TRBJ2-5
CASSPGRLTQETQYF
>TRBV28|TRBJ1-2
CASSFIRDRGLNYGYTF